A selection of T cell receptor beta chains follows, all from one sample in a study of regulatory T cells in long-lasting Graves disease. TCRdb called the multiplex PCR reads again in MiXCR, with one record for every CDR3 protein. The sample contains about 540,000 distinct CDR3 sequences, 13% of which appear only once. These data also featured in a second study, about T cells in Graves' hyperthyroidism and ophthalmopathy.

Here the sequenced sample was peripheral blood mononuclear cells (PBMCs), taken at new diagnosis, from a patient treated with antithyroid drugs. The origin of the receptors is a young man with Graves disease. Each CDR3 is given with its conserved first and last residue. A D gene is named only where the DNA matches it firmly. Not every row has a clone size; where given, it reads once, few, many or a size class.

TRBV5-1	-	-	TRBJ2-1	TGCGCCAGCAGCGCGGGGCCCGTAGCGGAGAGCTCCTACAATGAGCAGTTCTTC	CASSAGPVAESSYNEQFF
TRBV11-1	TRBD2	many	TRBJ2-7	TGTGCCAGCAGCTTGCCCCGGACTAGCGGGAGGAACGAGCAGTACTTC	CASSLPRTSGRNEQYF
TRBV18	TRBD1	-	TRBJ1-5	TGTGCCAGCTCGCCGTGGGACAGGACTCGCAATCAGCCCCAGCATTTT	CASSPWDRTRNQPQHF
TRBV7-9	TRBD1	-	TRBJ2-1	TGTGCCAGCAGCCGAGGGACAGGGAGAGACAATGAGCAGTTCTTC	CASSRGTGRDNEQFF
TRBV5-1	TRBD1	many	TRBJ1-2	TGCGCCAGCAGGTTGCAGGGGGAGTGGACTGGCTACACCTTC	CASRLQGEWTGYTF
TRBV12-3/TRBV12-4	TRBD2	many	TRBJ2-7	TGTGCCAGCAGCGGGACTAGCGGGAGTCCCTACGAGCAGTACTTC	CASSGTSGSPYEQYF
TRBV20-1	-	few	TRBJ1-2	TGCAGTGCTAGAGATTCTCCTCGGGGGTATGGCTACACCTTC	CSARDSPRGYGYTF
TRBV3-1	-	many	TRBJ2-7	TGTGCCAGCAGCCGCTCCCTTCAGCGGAAGACCTCCTACGAGCAGTACTTC	CASSRSLQRKTSYEQYF
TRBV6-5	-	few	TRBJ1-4	TGTGCCAGCAGTTACTCTTGGGCGAATAATGAAAAACTGTTTTTT	CASSYSWANNEKLFF
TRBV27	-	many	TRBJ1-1	TGTGCCAGCAGTTTAATGGGGTCGGTGAACACTGAAGCTTTCTTT	CASSLMGSVNTEAFF
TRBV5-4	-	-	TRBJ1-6	TGTGCCAGCAGCTTGCGGGACAACTATTCACCCCTCCACTTT	CASSLRDNYSPLHF
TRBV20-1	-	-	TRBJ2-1	TGCAGTGCTCGGGGGGCTAGGGGTTCCTACAATGAGCAGTTCTTC	CSARGARGSYNEQFF
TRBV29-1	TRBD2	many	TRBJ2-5	TGCAGCGGGGGAGGGTCGGGAGAGACCCAGTACTTC	CSGGGSGETQYF
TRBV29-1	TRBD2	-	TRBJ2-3	TGCAGCGTTAGTACTAGCGGGAGTACAGATACGCAGTATTTT	CSVSTSGSTDTQYF
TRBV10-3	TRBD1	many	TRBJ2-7	TGTGCCATCAGTGAGGGACAGGGGGTCCCCTCCTACGAGCAGTACTTC	CAISEGQGVPSYEQYF
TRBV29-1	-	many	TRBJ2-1	TGCAGCGTTGAAGATCTTCGGCTTCGGCAGTTCTTC	CSVEDLRLRQFF
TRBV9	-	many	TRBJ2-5	TGTGCCAGCAGCGCAGAGGCTGGGCGCCAAGAGACCCAGTACTTC	CASSAEAGRQETQYF
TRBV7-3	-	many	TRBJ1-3	TGTGCCAGCAGCCGACAGCCTGGAAACACCATATATTTT	CASSRQPGNTIYF
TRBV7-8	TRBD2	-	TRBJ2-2	TGTGCCAGCACCCCTCCGGGACTAGCGGGAGGAGCCGGGGAGCTGTTTTTT	CASTPPGLAGGAGELFF
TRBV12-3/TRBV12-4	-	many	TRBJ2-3	TGTGCCAGCACCCATCGGTTGGGGGGACACACAGATACGCAGTATTTT	CASTHRLGGHTDTQYF
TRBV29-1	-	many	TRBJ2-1	TGCAGCGTTGAACCCCCTGGTGTCTGGGGCAATGAGCAGTTCTTC	CSVEPPGVWGNEQFF
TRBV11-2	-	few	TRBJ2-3	TGTGCCTGGACTCGGGTCTGGGGGCTCCTAACGGGTACGCAGTATTTT	CAWTRVWGLLTGTQYF
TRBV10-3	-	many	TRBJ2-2	TGTGCCATCAGTGAGTCTCGCGGGAACACCGGGGAGCTGTTTTTT	CAISESRGNTGELFF
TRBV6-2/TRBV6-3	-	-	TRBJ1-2	TGTGCCAGCAGGGGCTGGGGGTTGGGCTACACCTTC	CASRGWGLGYTF
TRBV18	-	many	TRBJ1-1	TGTGCCAGCTCACCAGGGAGGACTGAAGCTTTCTTT	CASSPGRTEAFF
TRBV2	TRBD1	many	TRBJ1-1	TGTGCCAGCAGACCCTTTGGACAGGGCCCGGGTGAAGCTTTCTTT	CASRPFGQGPGEAFF
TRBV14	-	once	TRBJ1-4	TGTGCCAGCAGCCAAGTCGAGGTGATAGGTGAAAAACTGTTTTTT	CASSQVEVIGEKLFF
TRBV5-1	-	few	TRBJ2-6	TGCGCCAGCAGCTACCGACAATCCGGGGCCAACGTCCTGACTTTC	CASSYRQSGANVLTF
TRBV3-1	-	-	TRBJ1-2	TGTGCCAGCAGCCAGGCAGGTGCCGTAGAGGGTAACTATGGCTACACCTTC	CASSQAGAVEGNYGYTF
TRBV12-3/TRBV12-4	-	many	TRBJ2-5	TGTGCCAGCAGTTTTCCAGTCGGGGAGACCCAGTACTTC	CASSFPVGETQYF
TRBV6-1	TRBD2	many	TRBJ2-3	TGTGCCAGCAACCAAGCGGGAGGGCCGGCAGATACGCAGTATTTT	CASNQAGGPADTQYF
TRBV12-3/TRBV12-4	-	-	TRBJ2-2	TGTGCCAGCAGTTTAGTGGGACTTCACACCGGGGAGCTGTTTTTT	CASSLVGLHTGELFF
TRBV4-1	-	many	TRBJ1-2	TGCGCCAGCAGCCAACCTGACAGGACGGGCTACACCTTC	CASSQPDRTGYTF
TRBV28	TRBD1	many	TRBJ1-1	TGTGCCAGCAGTTCAGGGACAGCGGTAGTGCGGGCTTTCTTT	CASSSGTAVVRAFF
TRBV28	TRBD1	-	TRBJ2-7	TGTGCCAGCAGTCCCCGCCCCGGGACAGGGTCCTACGAGCAGTACTTC	CASSPRPGTGSYEQYF
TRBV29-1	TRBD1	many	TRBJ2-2	TGCAGCGTTGGCCAAGTTTGGGGACAGGGCAGCGGGGAGCTGTTTTTT	CSVGQVWGQGSGELFF
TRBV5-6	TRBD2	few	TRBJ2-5	TGTGCCAGCAGCTGGGGGGGACTAGCGGGATGGGAGACCCAGTACTTC	CASSWGGLAGWETQYF
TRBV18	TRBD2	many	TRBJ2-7	TGTGCCAGCAGCCGGGAGGGCCCCTACGAGCAGTACTTC	CASSREGPYEQYF
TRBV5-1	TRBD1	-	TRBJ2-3	TGCGCCAGCAGCTTCTGGGACAGGGCCACAGATACGCAGTATTTT	CASSFWDRATDTQYF
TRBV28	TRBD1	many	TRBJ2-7	TGTGCCAGCACCGAGACAGGGTCCCACGAGCAGTACTTC	CASTETGSHEQYF
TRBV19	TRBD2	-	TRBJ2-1	TGTGCCAGTAGTATAGGTCAACTAGCGGGAGTTGAGCAGTTCTTC	CASSIGQLAGVEQFF
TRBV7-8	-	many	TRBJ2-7	TGTGCCAGCAAAGGGCCCCCCGACTACGAGCAGTACTTC	CASKGPPDYEQYF
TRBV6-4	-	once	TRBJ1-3	TGTGCCAGCCTCGACAGACCTCCCGGAAACACCATATATTTT	CASLDRPPGNTIYF